This T cell receptor beta chain was recovered during a study of cytomegalovirus exposure and HLA in healthy donors. Study-wide results and limits: First-cohort TCR clusters were later found to tend to co-occur in the roughly 120 validation repertoires. Cytomegalovirus-associated status was assigned to 150 to 200 TCR beta chains.

The table came from immunoSEQ multiplex PCR; TCRdb's copy has only in-frame clones and leaves some out. The sample yields 250,000 to 300,000 clones, roughly 85% seen once. With respect to this clone: Antigen unknown.

This CDR3 has 16 residues. The trim removed 5 bases at V and 5 bases at J, leaving 12 bases unmatched. Germline V lookup: CDR1 MNHEY, CDR2 SMNVEV (reference sequence). The donors were in the approximately 110-subject validation cohort; that cohort was separate from the approximately 700-subject first cohort. The chain combines TRBV27 with TRBJ2-7; 10 bases are shared with TRBD2. Material for sequencing was PBMCs. The sequence was collected from a woman younger than 30 in good health and CMV-seronegative. The CDR3 spells CASSPPASGSNDEQYF. The CDR3 DNA reads TGTGCCAGCAGTCCCCCCGCTAGCGGGAGTAACGACGAGCAGTACTTC.